This entry lists 27 T cell receptor beta chains sequenced from one sample in a study of blood T cells in healthy people across ages. With a J-beta primer mix and a sample-barcoded 5' primer, a second PCR ran roughly 6 to 11 cycles. TCRdb used MiXCR to reprocess the 5' RACE reads, holding one entry per CDR3 protein. This table holds fewer than 1 million distinct CDR3 sequences, approximately 48% found once. Sequencing was done on a sample of blood. The receptors originated from a man aged 60 to 75 in good health.

J is TRBJ2-3 and V is TRBV5-6, with D possibly being TRBD2 (5 bases). Trimming took 6 bases from V and 4 from J, leaving 12 bases between them. CDR1 and CDR2 (germline): SGHDT, YYEEEE. The length of the CDR3 is 13 residues. The DNA of the CDR3 is TGTGCCAGCAAACGACCAGCGGCAGATACGCAGTATTTT. Residues: CASKRPAADTQYF.

The V and J genes are TRBV6-6 and TRBJ2-3; D is unresolved. The CDR3 extends over 12 amino acids. The germline CDR1 and CDR2 sequences are MNHNY and SVGAGI (reference sequence). Trimming took off 5 bases at V and 7 bases at J, with 10 bases between the two ends. CDR3 loop: CASSKNPNTQYF. DNA for the CDR3: TGTGCCAGCAGTAAAAACCCCAATACGCAGTATTTT.

There are a few counts of this clonotype. The V call is TRBV2, the J call TRBJ2-5; D is undetermined. This CDR3 contains 16 residues. Per the germline V gene, CDR1 is SNHLY and CDR2 is FYNNEI. V lost 2 bases, J lost 1 base, and 14 bases lay in between. The CDR3 loop is CASSERRANTQETQYF. The CDR3, as DNA: TGTGCCAGCAGTGAACGGCGAGCTAATACCCAAGAGACCCAGTACTTC.

V is TRBV19 and J is TRBJ2-1; TRBD2 matches at 7 bases. Germline values: CDR1 LNHDA, CDR2 SQIVND (reference sequence). With 6 bases clipped from V and 10 bases from J, the junction kept 6 bases outside the gene matches. CDR3 length: 12 amino acids. CDR3 amino acids: CASSGLGGEQFF. The CDR3 DNA reads as TGTGCCAGTAGCGGACTAGGAGGGGAGCAGTTCTTC.

V gene TRBV4-1 combines with J gene TRBJ1-5; D unresolved. The germline CDR1 and CDR2 sequences are MGHRA and YSYEKL. The V end was cut by 7 bases, the J end by 6 bases, with 16 bases between. This CDR3 comprises 14 residues. The CDR3 loop reads CASTPGSQGQPQHF. As DNA, the CDR3 is TGCGCCAGCACCCCGGGCAGTCAAGGTCAGCCCCAGCATTTT.

The gene calls are TRBV7-2 and TRBJ2-7; weak D call: TRBD2 (7 bases). Germline V gene data show CDR1 as SGHTA and CDR2 as FQGNSA. V was shortened by 1 base and J by 4 bases, with 17 bases between the two germline ends. The CDR3 contains 16 residues. CDR3 amino acids: CASSLEGRGAQYEQYF. DNA for the CDR3: TGTGCCAGCAGCTTAGAGGGACGGGGGGCGCAATACGAGCAGTACTTC.

There are a few counts of this clonotype. The rearrangement links TRBV7-2 to TRBJ1-1; D not resolved. Trimming cost V 5 bases and J 2 bases, with 9 bases left between them. The CDR3 runs to 13 residues. Germline-derived CDR1 and CDR2 are SGHTA and FQGNSA. CDR3 DNA: TGTGCCAGCAGCCATGGACCCAACACTGAAGCTTTCTTT. Encoded protein: CASSHGPNTEAFF.

This chain links TRBV11-2 with TRBJ2-1, with a tentative D call TRBD1 (5 bases). Germline CDR1 reads SGHAT; CDR2 reads FQNNGV. With 2 bases removed from V and 5 bases from J, the gap between germline ends came to 10 bases. The CDR3 is 14 amino acids. The DNA for the CDR3 is TGTGCCAGCAGCTTATTCCGCAGGGACAATGAGCAGTTCTTC. Encoded protein: CASSLFRRDNEQFF.

This clonotype came up a few times. The rearrangement links TRBV5-1 to TRBJ2-1; D tentatively reads TRBD1 or TRBD2 (5 bases each). V lost 3 bases, J lost 8 bases, and 9 bases lay in between. The CDR3 contains 12 residues. Per germline, CDR1 SGHRS and CDR2 YFSETQ. CDR3 coding DNA: TGCGCCAGCAGCTGGGGGAACGATGAGCAGTTCTTC. Its protein is CASSWGNDEQFF.

This chain connects TRBV12-3 or TRBV12-4 to TRBJ2-3; D assignment may be TRBD1 or TRBD2 (6 bases each). The CDR3 is 16 amino acids. The V and J ends lost 7 bases and 5 bases respectively, with 22 bases between them. As DNA, the CDR3 is TGTGCCAGCACAGAATTACAGGGAGGTTGGCTAGATACGCAGTATTTT. The encoded protein is CASTELQGGWLDTQYF.

V and J are TRBV6-1 and TRBJ2-1; 14 bases align to TRBD2. This CDR3 region has 18 residues. CDR1 is MNHNS, CDR2 SASEGT, per germline. The trim removed 1 base at V and 1 base at J, leaving 3 bases unmatched. CDR3 sequence reads: CASSEETSGGASYNEQFF. The CDR3 DNA sequence: TGTGCCAGCAGTGAAGAGACTAGCGGGGGGGCATCCTACAATGAGCAGTTCTTC.

There are a few counts of this clonotype. CDR3 sequence (DNA): TGCAGTGCTAGAGGCGGGGGCCCTCATAGGGAGCAGTACTTC. Amino acids: CSARGGGPHREQYF. The chain combines TRBV20-1 with TRBJ2-4; TRBD2 is a possible D gene (7 bases). V was trimmed by 1 base and J by 13 bases, leaving 20 bases between them. The germline gives CDR1 DFQATT, CDR2 SNEGSKA (reference sequence). CDR3 length equals 14 residues.

In this sample, this clonotype turned up a few times. V gene TRBV29-1 combines with J gene TRBJ2-7; 7 nucleotides line up with TRBD2. The junction had 14 bases not matched to a gene; V was cut back by 7 bases and J by 5 bases. CDR1 and CDR2 (germline): SQVTM, ANQGSEA. CDR3 length: 14 amino acids. The CDR3 loop is CSAMPGEGRDEQYF. CDR3 DNA sequence: TGCAGCGCCATGCCTGGGGAGGGTCGCGACGAGCAGTACTTC.

Only a few counts were recorded for this clonotype. The CDR3 region is CASSLWGTSGTDTQYF. The CDR3 DNA reads as TGTGCCAGCAGCTTATGGGGAACTAGCGGCACAGATACGCAGTATTTT. V is TRBV11-2 and J is TRBJ2-3; TRBD2 matches 7 bases. Germline CDR1 reads SGHAT; CDR2 reads FQNNGV. The junction had 6 bases not matched to a gene; V was cut back by 2 bases and J by 1 base. This CDR3 has 16 residues.

The chain links TRBV4-1 to TRBJ1-2, with 9 bases identical to TRBD1. The CDR3 has 16 residues. The V gene end was trimmed by 2 bases and the J gene end by 4 bases; junction bases not matched to a gene: 8. CDR1 and CDR2 from the germline V gene are MGHRA and YSYEKL. The CDR3 DNA sequence: TGCGCCAGCAGCCAAAGCATAACAGGGGGCAGCTATGGCTACACCTTC. Protein product: CASSQSITGGSYGYTF.

There are a few counts of this clonotype. The J gene is TRBJ1-1, the V gene TRBV30; TRBD1 agrees at 8 bases. Per germline, CDR1 GTSNPN and CDR2 SVGIG (reference sequence). The CDR3 contains 16 residues. V lost 0 bases, J lost 2 bases, and 8 bases stayed unmatched. In DNA form, the CDR3 reads TGTGCCTGGAGTGTACCCATCGACAGGGGCAACACTGAAGCTTTCTTT. This sequence encodes CAWSVPIDRGNTEAFF.

About this clonotype: A much larger clone differs from this one at a single base, so this may be a read error. The chain employs TRBV7-2 and TRBJ2-7; 10 bases align to TRBD1. The CDR3 consists of 17 residues. The V gene's germline CDR1 is SGHTA and CDR2 FQGNSA. V dropped 5 bases and J dropped 9; count of bases not matched to a gene: 19. The CDR3 loop reads CASSPGQGSPRLRGQYF. CDR3 nucleotides: TGTGCCAGCAGCCCGGGACAGGGGAGTCCCCGGCTACGCGGGCAGTACTTC.

The chain couples TRBV12-3 or TRBV12-4 to TRBJ2-3; 13 nucleotides align to TRBD2. This CDR3 has 13 residues. V lost 6 bases, J lost 9 bases, and 3 bases stayed unmatched. CDR3 sequence: CASRLAGGRTQYF. The CDR3 DNA is TGTGCCAGCAGACTAGCGGGGGGGAGGACGCAGTATTTT.

This clonotype was found a few times. The gene calls are TRBV7-9 and TRBJ1-6, with D hard to call. CDR1 and CDR2 (germline): SEHNR, FQNEAQ (reference sequence). The CDR3 has 13 residues. Trimming took off 3 bases at V and 9 bases at J, with 9 bases between the two ends. Written as DNA, the CDR3 is TGTGCCAGCAGCTTTAAACTCCTTTCACCCCTCCACTTT. This encodes CASSFKLLSPLHF.

V is TRBV7-9 and J is TRBJ2-5, with 9 bases matching TRBD1. This CDR3 comprises 14 residues. Per the germline V gene, CDR1 is SEHNR and CDR2 is FQNEAQ (reference sequence). Unmatched junction bases numbered 5, after V lost 4 bases and J lost 5 bases. CDR3 sequence reads: CASSSGQGYETQYF. CDR3 in DNA: TGTGCCAGCAGCTCCGGACAGGGGTACGAGACCCAGTACTTC.

J is TRBJ2-7 and V is TRBV28; TRBD1 matches at 7 bases. Germline trimming cut 7 bases from V and 5 bases from J; bases unmatched to any gene: 11. Looked up from germline, CDR1 is MDHEN and CDR2 is SYDVKM. This CDR3 is built from 14 residues. The DNA of the CDR3 is TGTGCCAGCATGGAGACAGGGTACCCCCACGAGCAGTACTTC. As protein: CASMETGYPHEQYF. Full variable domain (outside the CDR3, taken from reference TRBV28 and TRBJ2-7): DVKVTQSSRYLVKRTGEKVFLECVQDMDHENMFWYRQDPGLGLRLIYFSYDVKMKEKGDIPEGYSVSREKKERFSLILESASTNQTSMYLCASMETGYPHEQYFGPGTRLTVT.

This clonotype came up a few times. CDR3 sequence (DNA): TGTGCCATCAGTGAGTCCGGGGGCCCAAATGAAAAACTGTTTTTT. Translation gives CAISESGGPNEKLFF. The genes are TRBV10-3 and TRBJ1-4; a possible D gene is TRBD1 (6 bases). The CDR3 sequence is 15 residues long. The germline gives CDR1 ENHRY, CDR2 SYGVKD. Trimming took 0 bases from V and 5 from J, leaving 10 bases between them.

This clonotype was observed a few times. The chain uses TRBV30 and TRBJ1-6, with D hard to call. The CDR3 has 14 amino acids. Germline V gene lookup returns CDR1 GTSNPN and CDR2 SVGIG (reference sequence). V was trimmed by 0 bases and J by 6 bases, leaving 9 bases between them. For the CDR3, the DNA is TGTGCCTGGAGTGTAACTCGGTTTAATTCACCCCTCCACTTT. It codes for CAWSVTRFNSPLHF.

On this clonotype: This may stem from a read error, because a much larger clone lies one nucleotide away. The chain uses TRBV7-2 and TRBJ2-1; D is perhaps TRBD2 (6 bases). Trimming took 3 bases from V and 10 from J, leaving 16 bases between them. Germline V lookup: CDR1 SGHTA, CDR2 FQGNSA. The CDR3 covers 14 residues. The CDR3 sequence is CASSFGLSSYEQFF. DNA of the CDR3: TGTGCCAGCAGCTTCGGACTATCATCCTACGAGCAGTTCTTC.

In its sample, this clonotype was seen a few times. V and J are TRBV28 and TRBJ1-6; D is perhaps TRBD1 (6 bases). V was pared by 3 bases and J by 10 bases, with 16 bases between. This CDR3 comprises 15 residues. CDR1 and CDR2 from the germline V gene are MDHEN and SYDVKM. Written as DNA, the CDR3 is TGTGCCAGCAGTTTGGGAACAGGGAGCTTCTCACCCCTCCACTTT. Its translation: CASSLGTGSFSPLHF.

This clonotype has only a few counts. CDR3 sequence (DNA): TGTGCCAGCAGCTGGGACAGGGGAACTAACTCACCCCTCCACTTT. Encoded protein: CASSWDRGTNSPLHF. The J gene is TRBJ1-6, the V gene TRBV7-8, with 10 bases fitting TRBD1. The germline gives CDR1 SGHVS, CDR2 FQNEAQ. The CDR3 is 15 amino acids. Losses at the gene ends were 4 bases for V and 10 bases for J; bases not matched to a gene: 7.

This clonotype has a single count. V is TRBV20-1 and J is TRBJ2-1; no clear D. V was shortened by 0 bases and J by 0 bases, with 9 bases between the two germline ends. Germline values: CDR1 DFQATT, CDR2 SNEGSKA (reference sequence). The CDR3 consists of 15 residues. The CDR3: CSARDVRASYNEQFF. DNA for the CDR3: TGCAGTGCTAGAGATGTCCGGGCCTCCTACAATGAGCAGTTCTTC.